This T cell receptor (beta chain) was sequenced for a study of memory CD4+ T cells and cytomegalovirus serostatus. As concerns this clone: Its antigen is undetermined.

The sort gate was single viable CD3+CD4+CD8-CD45RO+ cells for memory CD4+ T cells. Overall study findings and caveats: The CMV-associated TCR signature appears largely within the CD4+ memory repertoire.

Method: immunoSEQ multiplex PCR; TCRdb's copy keeps in-frame clones and lacks some. The table records 35,000 to 50,000 clones, roughly three quarters of them present only once. CDR3 size: 13 residues. Trimming cost V 2 bases and J 4 bases, with 8 bases left between them. Germline-derived CDR1 and CDR2 are MNHNS and SASEGT. Sequencing input: memory CD4+ T cells from blood. This TCR came from an adult in good health and CMV-seronegative. V gene TRBV6-1 combines with J gene TRBJ2-5; D not resolved. The CDR3 coding sequence is TGTGCCAGCAGTGAAAAGTTTGTAGAGACCCAGTACTTC. Protein sequence: CASSEKFVETQYF.